This T cell receptor (beta chain) was retrieved from a study of T cell repertoires in cytomegalovirus infection (dated by TCRdb to about 2019). About the full investigation: Peptide stimulations targeted recently identified HLA-C-restricted CMV epitopes, whose presentation resists viral immunomodulation, together with well-studied HLA-B-restricted epitopes. Because public TCR beta signatures pointed to carriage of CMV infection together with the matching HLA type, the HLA type of each donor mattered for the analysis.

The sequencer listed for this sample is Illumina HiSeq 1500. TCRdb passed the public sequencing reads through fastp at Q25 and MiXCR, retaining productive beta sequences. When rows share a CDR3 protein, they turn into one entry using the most common DNA and genes. This sample holds 340,000 or so distinct CDR3 sequences; approximately 25% were observed only once. The ten largest clones capture 10% to 15% of the sample. Sample treatment or condition, as interpreted from the label and publication: in vitro stimulation with specific CMV peptide epitopes to enrich CMV-specific T cells. This clonotype was seen a handful of times. No antigen is known for it. The sample holds no much larger clone one base away, and base qualities are not on file. The investigation overall reported the following: In the ex vivo response, HLA-C-restricted CMV-specific TCR beta clonotypes were dominant, and in two of eight donors the single most frequent clonotype came from this HLA-C-restricted group. In both this cohort and an independent cohort of over 350 donors, the cumulative frequency of public TCR beta family members distinguished carriers of CMV infection plus the relevant HLA type.

Looking up the germline V gene yields CDR1 SGHRS and CDR2 YFSETQ. The CDR3 goes from the cysteine to the phenylalanine over 13 residues. The sequence is cut down to CDR3 DNA, 39 bases in frame from base 1. Relative to germline, V is 4 bases shorter and J is 7 bases shorter, with 11 bases between their ends. This clonotype was obtained from a human donor in good health (CMV status not recorded). Some clones in this sample may be carry-over from other donors' samples. The starting material was cultured PBMCs, obtained from culture after CMV antigen stimulation. The V and J genes are TRBV5-1 and TRBJ1-4, with a tentative D gene TRBD1 over 6 matching bases. The bases read TGCGCCAGCAGCGCGACAGGATCTGAAAAACTGTTTTTT. The encoded protein is CASSATGSEKLFF.